The 21 T cell receptor beta chains presented below share a single source sample, sequenced in a study of cytomegalovirus exposure and HLA in healthy donors. The PCR had 60 Vbeta and 13 Jbeta primers. The data were produced by immunoSEQ multiplex PCR, yet TCRdb's version contains in-frame clones alone and is incomplete. The profile shows 150,000 to 200,000 clones, roughly 73% of them singletons. The sequencing sample was made of PBMCs. The receptors originated from a female donor in good health and CMV-seronegative.

The rearrangement links TRBV30 to TRBJ2-7, with 7 bases that match TRBD2. The V gene's germline CDR1 is GTSNPN and CDR2 SVGIG (reference sequence). Trimming at V came to 1 base and at J to 3 bases, leaving 3 bases not matched to a gene. The CDR3 length is 13 residues. The CDR3 DNA sequence: TGTGCCTGGAGTGGGGCTAGCGGCTACGAGCAGTACTTC. This encodes CAWSGASGYEQYF.

The chain employs TRBV7-2 and TRBJ2-7; D might be TRBD1 (5 bases). Trimming pared 1 base from V and 5 bases from J, leaving 12 bases between. The CDR3 contains 14 residues. Germline V gene data show CDR1 as SGHTA and CDR2 as FQGNSA. This chain's CDR3 is CASSLVQGFNEQYF. Here the CDR3 DNA reads TGTGCCAGCAGCTTAGTCCAGGGTTTCAACGAGCAGTACTTC. The entire variable domain, with the rest obtained from reference TRBV7-2 and TRBJ2-7, is as follows: GAGVSQSPSNKVTEKGKDVELRCDPISGHTALYWYRQSLGQGLEFLIYFQGNSAPDKSGLPSDRFSAERTGGSVSTLTIQRTQQEDSAVYLCASSLVQGFNEQYFGPGTRLTVT.

The chain recombines TRBV18 with TRBJ1-1; D perhaps matches TRBD1 (5 bases). Deletions cut 2 bases from V and 4 bases from J, with 11 bases between. Germline loops: CDR1 KGHSH, CDR2 LQKENI. This CDR3 spans 14 amino acids. Here the CDR3 reads CASSPGALVTEAFF. The CDR3 bases are TGTGCCAGCTCACCAGGGGCGTTGGTCACTGAAGCTTTCTTT.

This clone has just one count. The rearrangement joins TRBV6-5 to TRBJ2-7; no definite D call. This CDR3 has 14 amino acids. V dropped 2 bases and J dropped 2 bases, with 10 bases sitting between them. Germline values: CDR1 MNHEY, CDR2 SVGAGI. CDR3 in DNA: TGTGCCAGCAGTTACCGAGGCAGCACCTACGAGCAGTACTTC. This codes for CASSYRGSTYEQYF.

This clone was seen a handful of times. The V gene is TRBV19, the J gene TRBJ2-2, with 7 positions matching TRBD1. The V gene end was trimmed by 3 bases and the J gene end by 0 bases; junction bases not matched to a gene: 1. Germline lookup yields CDR1 LNHDA and CDR2 SQIVND (reference sequence). The length of the CDR3 is 15 residues. The DNA for the CDR3 is TGTGCCAGTAGTATTACAGGGGCGAACACCGGGGAGCTGTTTTTT. Its protein is CASSITGANTGELFF. The full variable domain, its missing parts supplied by reference TRBV19 and TRBJ2-2, is DGGITQSPKYLFRKEGQNVTLSCEQNLNHDAMYWYRQDPGQGLRLIYYSQIVNDFQKGDIAEGYSVSREKKESFPLTVTSAQKNPTAFYLCASSITGANTGELFFGEGSRLTVL.

This sequence joins TRBV27 and TRBJ1-2, with D perhaps matching TRBD1 (6 bases). Germline CDR1 and CDR2: MNHEY and SMNVEV (reference sequence). V lost 4 bases, J lost 9 bases, and 18 bases lay in between. The CDR3 runs 14 residues. DNA for the CDR3: TGTGCCAGCAGTTCCCGGACAGACCTAATACGCTACACCTTC. The encoded protein is CASSSRTDLIRYTF.

V usage is TRBV7-9 and J usage is TRBJ2-5; 10 bases agree with TRBD2. CDR3 length: 15 residues. Trimming cost V 7 bases and J 5 bases; bases outside gene matches: 10. The germline V gene has CDR1 SEHNR and CDR2 FQNEAQ (reference sequence). The CDR3 reads CASMGTLAGVETQYF. The DNA of the CDR3 is TGTGCCAGCATGGGAACTCTAGCGGGAGTTGAGACCCAGTACTTC.

This chain joins TRBV9 and TRBJ2-1; TRBD2 is a possible D gene (5 bases). The germline gives CDR1 SGDLS, CDR2 YYNGEE. V lost 3 bases to trimming and J lost 5 bases, with 15 bases between them. The CDR3 totals 15 residues. In DNA, the CDR3 is TGTGCCAGCAGCGCGACCTGGGCGGGCCACAATGAGCAGTTCTTC. Protein: CASSATWAGHNEQFF.

This clone has only one observation. As DNA, the CDR3 is TGTGCCAGCAGCTTAGCAGGGGACGACGAGCAGTACTTC. Its translation: CASSLAGDDEQYF. The rearrangement uses TRBV7-3 and TRBJ2-7, with a possible D match to TRBD1 (6 bases). This CDR3 is built from 13 residues. The germline V and J ends were trimmed by 2 bases and 5 bases, with 10 bases remaining between them. From germline, CDR1 is SGHTA and CDR2 FQGTGA.

The chain has TRBV7-2 and TRBJ1-1, with 10 bases identical to TRBD1. The trim removed 4 bases at V and 10 bases at J, leaving 9 bases unmatched. CDR1 is SGHTA, CDR2 FQGNSA, per germline. The CDR3 totals 14 residues. In nucleotides, the CDR3 is TGTGCCAGCAGCTCCCGGCCAGGGACAGGGGTAGCTTTCTTT. Translation gives CASSSRPGTGVAFF.

The chain joins TRBV13 to TRBJ2-3, with TRBD2 matching 12 bases. J gave up 0 bases and V 5 bases, and 6 bases lay outside the gene matches. The germline CDR1 and CDR2 sequences are PRHDT and FYEKMQ (reference sequence). This CDR3 comprises 17 residues. The CDR3 loop is CASSPEGLAGSTDTQYF. CDR3 coding DNA: TGTGCCAGCAGCCCGGAAGGACTAGCGGGGAGCACAGATACGCAGTATTTT.

The chain joins TRBV5-1 to TRBJ2-3, with D maybe TRBD1 (6 bases). V lost 0 bases and J lost 2, with 16 bases in between. This CDR3 spans 17 amino acids. Per germline, CDR1 SGHRS and CDR2 YFSETQ. The CDR3 protein is CASSLGRWAGDTDTQYF. Written as DNA, the CDR3 is TGCGCCAGCAGCTTGGGTCGGTGGGCAGGGGACACAGATACGCAGTATTTT.

The CDR3 protein is CASSPGQGNTEAFF. In DNA, the CDR3 is TGTGCCAGCAGCCCGGGACAGGGGAACACTGAAGCTTTCTTT. The chain combines TRBV2 with TRBJ1-1; 9 nucleotides line up with TRBD1. The ends lost 6 bases at V and 1 base at J; junction bases unmatched: 3. Germline CDR1 and CDR2: SNHLY and FYNNEI. This CDR3 contains 14 residues.

The gene calls are TRBV4-1 and TRBJ1-1; TRBD1 aligns across 8 bases. Losses at the gene ends were 4 bases for V and 5 bases for J; bases not matched to a gene: 9. The CDR3 contains 15 residues. Germline assignment: CDR1 MGHRA and CDR2 YSYEKL. The DNA of the CDR3 is TGCGCCAGCAGCCGCCCCGACAGGGGTGAGACTGAAGCTTTCTTT. Encoded protein: CASSRPDRGETEAFF.

The CDR3 nucleotides are TGTGCCAGCAGCTCGACAGCCGAAGCTTTCTTT. It yields the protein CASSSTAEAFF. The gene calls are TRBV7-2 and TRBJ1-1; tentatively, D is TRBD1 (5 bases). Between the trimmed V and J ends, which lost 4 bases and 8 bases, there was a span of 8 bases. CDR3 length equals 11 residues. Germline CDR1 SGHTA, CDR2 FQGNSA.

The genes are TRBV2 and TRBJ1-1; D is uncertain. The CDR3 sequence is 15 residues long. Trimming pared 1 base from V and 5 bases from J, leaving 14 bases between. The germline V gene encodes CDR1 SNHLY and CDR2 FYNNEI. The CDR3 DNA reads TGTGCCAGCAGTGAAGATGATCCTAGTGGAACTGAAGCTTTCTTT. It specifies CASSEDDPSGTEAFF.

As regards this clone: This specimen includes other DNA sequences encoding the same CDR3. The chain has TRBV2 and TRBJ2-5, with 7 bases that match TRBD1. Germline CDR1 and CDR2: SNHLY and FYNNEI. The ends lost 9 bases at V and 2 bases at J; junction bases unmatched: 6. The CDR3 contains 13 residues. The CDR3 DNA sequence: TGTGCCAGTAGCCGGGACAGACAAGAGACCCAGTACTTC. Encoded protein: CASSRDRQETQYF.

The rearrangement joins TRBV18 to TRBJ2-1, with D possibly TRBD1 on 6 matching bases. V dropped 6 bases and J dropped 0 bases, with 15 bases sitting between them. Per germline, CDR1 KGHSH and CDR2 LQKENI. The CDR3 runs 16 residues. In nucleotides, the CDR3 is TGTGCCAGCTCGTCGGCCACAGGGAGCTCCTACAATGAGCAGTTCTTC. Amino acids: CASSSATGSSYNEQFF. The entire variable domain, with the rest obtained from reference TRBV18 and TRBJ2-1, is as follows: NAGVMQNPRHLVRRRGQEARLRCSPMKGHSHVYWYRQLPEEGLKFMVYLQKENIIDESGMPKERFSAEFPKEGPSILRIQQVVRGDSAAYFCASSSATGSSYNEQFFGPGTRLTVL.

V and J are TRBV2 and TRBJ2-6; 7 bases map to TRBD1. The CDR3 has 16 amino acids. Germline trimming cut 5 bases from V and 0 bases from J; bases unmatched to any gene: 4. CDR1 is SNHLY, CDR2 FYNNEI, per germline. The CDR3, as DNA: TGTGCCAGCAGTAAGGGACAGATCTCTGGGGCCAACGTCCTGACTTTC. This sequence encodes CASSKGQISGANVLTF.

The chain uses TRBV18 and TRBJ2-6; D is perhaps TRBD1 (6 bases). The V end lost 4 bases, the J end lost 2 bases, and 12 bases lay between the germline ends. The CDR3 extends over 16 amino acids. Germline lookup yields CDR1 KGHSH and CDR2 LQKENI. This CDR3 is CASSLSGDPGANVLTF. CDR3 nucleotides: TGTGCCAGCTCACTCTCAGGGGACCCTGGGGCCAACGTCCTGACTTTC.

This chain links TRBV2 with TRBJ2-7; D perhaps matches TRBD2 (5 bases). The length of the CDR3 is 16 residues. Trimming removed 6 bases from V and 2 bases from J, with 20 bases in between. CDR1 and CDR2 (germline): SNHLY, FYNNEI. CDR3 nucleotides: TGTGCCAGCAGCAACGGTCCCCCCAGCGGTCCCTACGAGCAGTACTTC. Its protein product is CASSNGPPSGPYEQYF. Full variable domain (outside the CDR3, taken from reference TRBV2 and TRBJ2-7): EPEVTQTPSHQVTQMGQEVILRCVPISNHLYFYWYRQILGQKVEFLVSFYNNEISEKSEIFDDQFSVERPDGSNFTLKIRSTKLEDSAMYFCASSNGPPSGPYEQYFGPGTRLTVT.